This T cell receptor (beta chain) was found in a study of regulatory T cells in long-lasting Graves disease. This clonotype turned up a few times. According to the study, TCR beta libraries were built with iRepertoire HTBI primers and CDR3-region Arm-PCR. MiXCR, run by TCRdb on the multiplex PCR reads, gives a single entry per CDR3 protein. This table has under 450,000 distinct CDR3 sequences, approximately 12% appearing once. Between the trimmed V and J ends, which lost 5 bases and 7 bases, there was a span of 17 bases. CDR3 length equals 14 residues. Germline V gene data show CDR1 as SEHNR and CDR2 as FQNEAQ (reference sequence). The sample's time point: newly diagnosed GD, antithyroid drugs for less than 3 months. Making the TCR library involved RNA that had been extracted from PBMCs. A further study also used this sample, focusing on T cells in Graves' hyperthyroidism and ophthalmopathy.

This chain uses TRBV7-9 with TRBJ1-2; D ambiguous. The sample was peripheral blood mononuclear cells (PBMCs), taken at new diagnosis, from a patient treated with antithyroid drugs. The sequence came from a woman aged 18-35 years with Graves disease. The CDR3 DNA sequence: TGTGCCAGCAGCCGCGTTTCAACATCGGGTGGCTACACCTTC. Residues: CASSRVSTSGGYTF.